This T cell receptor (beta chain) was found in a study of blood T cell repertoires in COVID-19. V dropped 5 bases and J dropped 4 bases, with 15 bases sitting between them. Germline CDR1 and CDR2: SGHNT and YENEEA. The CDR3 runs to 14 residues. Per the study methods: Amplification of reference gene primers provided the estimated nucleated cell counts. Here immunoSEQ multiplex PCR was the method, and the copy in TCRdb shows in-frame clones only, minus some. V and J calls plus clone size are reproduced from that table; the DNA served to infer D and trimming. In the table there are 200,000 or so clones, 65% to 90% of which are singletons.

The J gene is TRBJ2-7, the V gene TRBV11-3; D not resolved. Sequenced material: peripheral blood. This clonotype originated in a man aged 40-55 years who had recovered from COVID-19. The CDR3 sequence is CASSPFEKPYEQYF. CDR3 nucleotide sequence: TGTGCCAGCAGCCCCTTTGAGAAGCCGTACGAGCAGTACTTC.